This TCR beta chain derives from a study of identical twins. Only a few counts were recorded for this clonotype. Its antigen is currently unknown. V was clipped by 3 bases and J by 5 bases, with 13 bases between them. In germline, CDR1 is SNHLY, CDR2 FYNNEI. CDR3 length: 15 amino acids. Whole-study results and caveats: Excess sharing by twins proved weaker in beta out-of-frame sequences. Zero-insertion results could be subject to partial confounding by invariant MAIT and iNKT cells. Memory repertoires lacked the insertion deficit that abundant cord blood beta clonotypes showed.

Unique molecular identifiers were present on the cDNA, and a universal primer site came from template switching. TCRdb reanalysed the 5' RACE reads using MiXCR and keeps one entry per CDR3 protein. The sample yields about 900,000 distinct CDR3 sequences, 12% seen once. This same sample was also taken into another study, of yellow fever vaccine responses in identical twins.

The chain joins TRBV2 to TRBJ2-2; perhaps TRBD2 as D (6 bases). Sequenced: PBMCs. The sequence was obtained from a woman aged 18-35 years in good health. Here the CDR3 reads CASSEGGFGTGELFF. The CDR3 DNA follows: TGTGCCAGCAGTGAGGGGGGATTTGGGACCGGGGAGCTGTTTTTT.